A selection of T cell receptor beta chains follows, all from one sample in a study of blood T cell repertoires in COVID-19. Profiling relied on immunoSEQ multiplex PCR, and the TCRdb table lists in-frame clones only, not all of them. This table has 200,000 or so clones, about 85% appearing once. Sequenced material: peripheral blood. All receptors come from a man aged 45 to 65 who had recovered from COVID-19. The CDR3 runs from the conserved cysteine through the conserved F or W. Each record gives: J gene, V gene, D gene, clone size, CDR3 DNA, CDR3 protein. The D gene is left open where the match is weak. Not all rows give a size; the values are once, few, many and, for expanded clones, a class.

TRBJ2-3 TRBV5-8 TRBD1 NA TGTGCCAGCAGCTTCGAGACAGGGGGCCAGGATACGCAGTATTTT CASSFETGGQDTQYF
TRBJ2-7 TRBV7-9 TRBD2 NA TGTGCCAGCAGCGGACCCCCGACTAGCGGGTCCCACTCCTACGAGCAGTACTTC CASSGPPTSGSHSYEQYF
TRBJ2-2 TRBV7-6 NA NA TGTGCCAGCAGCCGACAGAACACCGGGGAGCTGTTTTTT CASSRQNTGELFF
TRBJ1-3 TRBV5-1 NA NA TGCGCCAGCAGCTTGACAGTCTCTGGAAACACCATATATTTT CASSLTVSGNTIYF
TRBJ2-1 TRBV19 TRBD2 NA TGTGCCAGTAGCGACTACGGGAGGGGGAATGAGCAGTTCTTC CASSDYGRGNEQFF
TRBJ2-1 TRBV19 TRBD2 NA TGTGCCAGTAGTACGCCGGGACTAGCGGGAGGCCGCTCCTACAATGAGCAGTTCTTC CASSTPGLAGGRSYNEQFF
TRBJ1-1 TRBV11-3 NA NA TGTGCCAGCAGCTTAGGCGAGAACACTGAAGCTTTCTTT CASSLGENTEAFF
TRBJ1-6 TRBV5-1 TRBD1 few TGCGCCAGCAGCTTTGGACAGGGTTATTCACCCCTCCACTTT CASSFGQGYSPLHF
TRBJ2-3 TRBV27 NA NA TGTGCCAGCAGTCCACATTCGGCGTGGACCGGGAATACGCAGTATTTT CASSPHSAWTGNTQYF
TRBJ2-1 TRBV30 TRBD2 once TGTGCCTGGAGTGTACGGGCTAGCGGCCTTTACAATGAGCAGTTCTTC CAWSVRASGLYNEQFF
TRBJ1-5 TRBV28 NA NA TGTGCCAGCAGTTTAGCAGGGGCCTTCAATCAGCCCCAGCATTTT CASSLAGAFNQPQHF
TRBJ1-1 TRBV5-4 NA NA TGTGCCAGCAGCTTGGCAGGGAAGCGAGCTTTCTTT CASSLAGKRAFF
TRBJ2-3 TRBV7-9 NA NA TGTGCCAGCAGCCTAGGACAGAGCACAGATACGCAGTATTTT CASSLGQSTDTQYF
TRBJ1-4 TRBV5-1 NA NA TGCGCCAGCAGCTTGGCGGGGGGCTCGAAGGAAAAACTGTTTTTT CASSLAGGSKEKLFF
TRBJ2-1 TRBV5-1 TRBD2 NA TGCGCCAGCAGCTTGGGGACTAGCGGCGAGCAGTTCTTC CASSLGTSGEQFF
TRBJ2-1 TRBV6-2/TRBV6-3 TRBD1 NA TGTGCCAGCAGCCCGAGTCACAGGGGGCAGTTCTTC CASSPSHRGQFF
TRBJ1-2 TRBV20-1 NA NA TGCAGTGCTAGTTTGGGTCAGGGGCTGCCCGCCTTC CSASLGQGLPAF
TRBJ2-7 TRBV28 NA NA TGTGCCAGCAGTCCCACGGGAGACGAGCAGTACTTC CASSPTGDEQYF
TRBJ1-4 TRBV6-6 TRBD1 NA TGTGCCAGCAGTCCAATGGGACAGGGCCACCGTAATGAAAAACTGTTTTTT CASSPMGQGHRNEKLFF
TRBJ2-7 TRBV5-1 NA NA TGCGCCAGCACCAGGGGGGACAGTGGCGCCGAGCAGTACTTC CASTRGDSGAEQYF
TRBJ2-7 TRBV29-1 TRBD1 few TGCAGCGCTGTAGGGGGCAGGGGGTCCCAGCAGGAGCAGTACTTC CSAVGGRGSQQEQYF
TRBJ1-2 TRBV28 NA NA TGTGCCAGCAGTTTAAGGGGCGGCTACACCTTC CASSLRGGYTF
TRBJ1-1 TRBV28 TRBD1 NA TGTGCCAGCAGTTTGAGCAGGGGGCGGGCTTTCTTT CASSLSRGRAFF
TRBJ2-2 TRBV7-9 TRBD2 NA TGTGCCAGCAGCCAAAGCGGGAGGGCCGCCGGGGAGCTGTTTTTT CASSQSGRAAGELFF
TRBJ2-2 TRBV18 NA NA TGTGCCAGCTCACGGTCAAGCCCCGCGAACACCGGGGAGCTGTTTTTT CASSRSSPANTGELFF
TRBJ2-1 TRBV27 TRBD1 NA TGTGCCAGCAGTACCTACAGGGGGCGGCAGTTCTTC CASSTYRGRQFF
TRBJ2-7 TRBV6-6 TRBD2 NA TGTGCCAGCAGTTACGTGGGACTAGCGTACGAGCAGTACTTC CASSYVGLAYEQYF